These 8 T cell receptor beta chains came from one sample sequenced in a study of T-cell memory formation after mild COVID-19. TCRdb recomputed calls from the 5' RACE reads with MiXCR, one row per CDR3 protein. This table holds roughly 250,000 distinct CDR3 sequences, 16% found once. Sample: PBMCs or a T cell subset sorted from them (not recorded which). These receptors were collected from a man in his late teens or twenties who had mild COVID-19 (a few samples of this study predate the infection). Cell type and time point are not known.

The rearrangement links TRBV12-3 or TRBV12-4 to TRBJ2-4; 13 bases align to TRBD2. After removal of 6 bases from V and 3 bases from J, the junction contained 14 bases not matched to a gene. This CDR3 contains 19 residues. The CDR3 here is CASSPPRTSGGRDKNIQYF. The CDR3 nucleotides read TGTGCCAGCAGCCCACCGAGGACTAGCGGGGGACGAGACAAAAACATTCAGTACTTC.

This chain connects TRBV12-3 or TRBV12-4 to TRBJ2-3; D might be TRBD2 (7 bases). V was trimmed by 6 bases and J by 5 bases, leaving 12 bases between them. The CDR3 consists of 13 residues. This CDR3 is CASRLGGGDTQYF. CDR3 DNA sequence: TGTGCCAGCAGACTAGGGGGGGGAGATACGCAGTATTTT.

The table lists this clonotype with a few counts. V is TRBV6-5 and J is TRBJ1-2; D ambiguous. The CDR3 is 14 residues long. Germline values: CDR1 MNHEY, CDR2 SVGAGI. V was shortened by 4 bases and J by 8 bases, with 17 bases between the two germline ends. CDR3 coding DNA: TGTGCCAGCAGTTCCAGTCTTCTCGGGGAAGGCTACACCTTC. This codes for CASSSSLLGEGYTF.

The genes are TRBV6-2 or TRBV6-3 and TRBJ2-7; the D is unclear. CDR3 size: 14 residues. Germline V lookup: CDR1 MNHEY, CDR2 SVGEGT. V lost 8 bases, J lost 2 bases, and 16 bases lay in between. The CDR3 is CASLGYAVAYEQYF. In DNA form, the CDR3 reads TGTGCCAGCCTGGGGTACGCGGTGGCCTACGAGCAGTACTTC.

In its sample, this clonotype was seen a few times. The CDR3 here is CASSRPGKDGNTGELFF. Here the CDR3 DNA reads TGTGCCAGCAGCCGGCCGGGAAAAGACGGGAACACCGGGGAGCTGTTTTTT. This chain uses TRBV7-3 with TRBJ2-2; D may be TRBD2 (5 bases). CDR1 and CDR2 from the germline V gene are SGHTA and FQGTGA. V gave up 5 bases and J gave up 1 base, with 17 bases separating them. CDR3 size: 17 residues.

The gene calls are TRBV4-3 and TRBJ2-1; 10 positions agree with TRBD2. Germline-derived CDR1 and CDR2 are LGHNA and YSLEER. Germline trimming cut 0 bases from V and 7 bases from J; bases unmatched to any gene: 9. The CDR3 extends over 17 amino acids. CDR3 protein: CASSQDGTSGTRNEQFF. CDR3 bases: TGCGCCAGCAGCCAAGACGGTACTAGCGGGACGAGGAATGAGCAGTTCTTC.

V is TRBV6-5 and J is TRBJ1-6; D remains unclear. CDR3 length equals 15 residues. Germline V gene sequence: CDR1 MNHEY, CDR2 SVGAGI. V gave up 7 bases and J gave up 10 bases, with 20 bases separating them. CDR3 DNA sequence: TGTGCCAGCACCCTAAGAGCGCCGGGCGGATCACCCCTCCACTTT. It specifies CASTLRAPGGSPLHF.

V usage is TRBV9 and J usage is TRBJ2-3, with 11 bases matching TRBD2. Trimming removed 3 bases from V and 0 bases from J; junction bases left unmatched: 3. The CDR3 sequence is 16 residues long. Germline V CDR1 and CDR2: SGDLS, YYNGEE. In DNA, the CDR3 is TGTGCCAGCAGCGGTCGACTAGCGGGAAGCACAGATACGCAGTATTTT. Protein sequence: CASSGRLAGSTDTQYF.